The TCR beta chain described here comes from a study of blood T cell repertoires in COVID-19 (dated by TCRdb to 2020 to 2022). Background for the entire study: Samples covering the acute and convalescent phases of COVID-19 were provided by collaborators in the United States, Italy and Spain. The material from the prospective study consisted of cDNA or gDNA derived from T cells, B-cell-depleted T cells, or PBMCs. Deeply sampled blood TCRbeta repertoires from subjects exposed to, actively infected with, or recovered from COVID-19 were included in the dataset. A freely available public database, intended as a resource for researchers studying the immune response to SARS-CoV-2, is where the repertoires were released. The samples were drawn from two sources: the first 160 participants of the ongoing ImmuneRACE study, and over 950 subjects contributed by 6 global collaborators. Nearly every sample came with metadata listing a de-identified subject ID, COVID-19 status, age in years and sex. Where available, HLA class I and class II types were taken from metadata supplied by the sample provider and were not determined by assay-based typing.

Whole blood was collected in K2EDTA tubes by collaborating institutions according to the institutions' own protocols. For TCRbeta analysis, collaborators shipped samples as frozen whole blood, isolated PBMCs, or DNA extracted from either of those sample types. General findings and caveats noted by the study authors: How much clinical and demographic metadata was included differed by source and by participant, and the metadata was provided uncurated.

Comment on this clone: The specificity of this receptor is unknown. Qualities for individual bases were not recorded, and no much larger clone is one base off.

The CDR3 has 15 amino acids, counting the end cysteine and phenylalanine. This entry keeps only the CDR3 DNA: 45 bases, framed from base 1. V is cut by 2 bases and J by 9 bases, and the space between the germline ends is 18 bases. The germline V gene specifies SGHRS as CDR1 and YFSETQ as CDR2. TCRbeta CDR3 regions were amplified from genomic DNA using the immunoSEQ Assay, a bias-controlled multiplex PCR. The study's own analysis went as follows. Nucleated cell counts per sample were estimated from amplification of reference gene primers within the assay. To quantify the absolute abundance of each unique TCRbeta CDR3 rearrangement, sequence reads were collapsed and filtered. For each sample, productive Simpson clonality was calculated as the square root of Simpson's diversity index across productive rearrangements. Sourced from immuneACCESS, this table was stored by TCRdb with only in-frame sequences that have V and J called. A share of the clones is absent; for the studies checked, an unresolved V gene accounts for under half, and the remainder has no known explanation. D and trimming were read from the DNA, whereas the V and J calls and clone size are those reported in that table. This sample has about 110,000 clones in its table, and approximately 87% of those were observed once. 6.6% of the sample is held by the ten biggest clonotypes.

This receptor was taken from a woman between 50 and 59 years old with acute or convalescent COVID-19. Sequenced: peripheral blood. The sequence is built from TRBV5-1 and TRBJ2-1, with TRBD2 tentatively as D gene (5 bases match). The nucleotides read TGCGCCAGCAGCTTATCCCCGAGTCCAGAGGGTGAGCAGTTCTTC. It specifies CASSLSPSPEGEQFF.